This T cell receptor (beta chain) was captured by sequencing in a study of CD8 T cells in ankylosing spondylitis. Study-level findings and limits: The study identified a TCR beta motif of 7 or 8 highly homologous variants that appeared characteristic of ankylosing spondylitis blood.

This clonotype was counted a few times. Its antigen remains unidentified. TCRdb called the 5' RACE reads again in MiXCR, with one record for every CDR3 protein. This table holds about 150,000 distinct CDR3 sequences, roughly 44% found once. The sequence came from a male donor with ankylosing spondylitis. The source material was synovial fluid, either unsorted or a sorted T cell fraction (not recorded which).

The CDR3 here is CASSPFMGRGPYEQYF. CDR3 in DNA: TGTGCCAGCTCACCATTCATGGGCAGGGGACCCTACGAGCAGTACTTC. The chain has TRBV18 and TRBJ2-7; the D gene is possibly TRBD1 (6 bases). The germline V and J ends were trimmed by 2 bases and 2 bases, with 16 bases remaining between them. The CDR3 sequence is 16 residues long. Germline CDR1 is KGHSH and CDR2 is LQKENI.